This T cell receptor (beta chain) was sequenced for a study of T cells in Graves' hyperthyroidism and ophthalmopathy. Amplification targeted TCR beta CDR3 regions from RNA transcripts. The study used the HTBI primer set for a first-round RT-PCR of the TCR CDR3. TCRdb redid the calling of the multiplex PCR reads with MiXCR, one entry per CDR3 protein. The sample yields around 760,000 distinct CDR3 sequences, approximately 36% seen once. The trim removed 3 bases at V and 7 bases at J, leaving 3 bases unmatched. There are 15 residues in the CDR3. Germline assignment: CDR1 LGHNA and CDR2 YSLEER. The chain combines TRBV4-3 with TRBJ2-2, with 12 positions matching TRBD1. The sequence derives from a woman aged 35 to 49 with Graves' hyperthyroidism. The sample consisted of blood. CDR3 residues: CASSQGTGGHGELFF. The CDR3 DNA sequence: TGCGCCAGCAGCCAGGGGACAGGGGGCCACGGGGAGCTGTTTTTT.